This note documents a single T cell receptor (beta chain) sequence. Its target is unknown. Clones were sequenced by immunoSEQ multiplex PCR, and TCRdb holds only the in-frame ones, with some missing. The sample gives 130,000 or so clones, roughly 90% of which show up once; approximately 1.5% is in the top ten. Germline V gene sequence: CDR1 SEHNR, CDR2 FQNEAQ (reference sequence). The trim removed 5 bases at V and 5 bases at J, leaving 5 bases unmatched. The CDR3 covers 13 residues. This record comes from a study of T cells in localized non-small cell lung cancer. Study-wide results and caveats: Uninvolved adjacent lung had higher T cell clonality than tumor and all other tissues.

Sequenced here: peripheral blood, sampled before any cancer treatment. This sequence originates from a female donor over 55 with stage I lung adenocarcinoma. This chain connects TRBV7-9 to TRBJ2-7; 8 positions match TRBD2. Here the CDR3 reads CASSRGLGNEQYF. DNA for the CDR3: TGTGCCAGCAGCCGGGGACTAGGGAACGAGCAGTACTTC.